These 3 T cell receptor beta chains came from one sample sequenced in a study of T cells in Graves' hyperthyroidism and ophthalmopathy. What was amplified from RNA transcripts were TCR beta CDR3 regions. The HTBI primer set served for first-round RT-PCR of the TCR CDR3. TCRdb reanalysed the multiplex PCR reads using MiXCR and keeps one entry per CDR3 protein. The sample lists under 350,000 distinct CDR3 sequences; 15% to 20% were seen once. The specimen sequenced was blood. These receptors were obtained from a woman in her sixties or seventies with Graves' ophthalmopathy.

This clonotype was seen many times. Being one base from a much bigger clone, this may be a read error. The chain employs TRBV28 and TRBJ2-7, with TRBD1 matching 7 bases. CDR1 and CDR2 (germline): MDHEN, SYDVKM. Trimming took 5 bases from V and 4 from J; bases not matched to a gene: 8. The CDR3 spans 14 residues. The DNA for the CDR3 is TGTGCCAGCAGTGAACAGGGGTCTATATACGAGCAGTACTTC. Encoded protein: CASSEQGSIYEQYF.

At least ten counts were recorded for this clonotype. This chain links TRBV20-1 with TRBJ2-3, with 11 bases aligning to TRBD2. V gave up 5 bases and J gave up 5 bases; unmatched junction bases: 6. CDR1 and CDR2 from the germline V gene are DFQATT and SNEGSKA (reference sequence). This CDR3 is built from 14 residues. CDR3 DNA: TGCAGTGCTTTACTAGCGGGGGTTGGAGATACGCAGTATTTT. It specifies CSALLAGVGDTQYF.

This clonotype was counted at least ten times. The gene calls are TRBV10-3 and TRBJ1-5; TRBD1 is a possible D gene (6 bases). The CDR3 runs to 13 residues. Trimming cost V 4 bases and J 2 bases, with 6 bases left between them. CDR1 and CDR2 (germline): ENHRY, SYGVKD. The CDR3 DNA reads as TGTGCCATCAGTGCAGGGGGCAATCAGCCCCAGCATTTT. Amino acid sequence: CAISAGGNQPQHF.